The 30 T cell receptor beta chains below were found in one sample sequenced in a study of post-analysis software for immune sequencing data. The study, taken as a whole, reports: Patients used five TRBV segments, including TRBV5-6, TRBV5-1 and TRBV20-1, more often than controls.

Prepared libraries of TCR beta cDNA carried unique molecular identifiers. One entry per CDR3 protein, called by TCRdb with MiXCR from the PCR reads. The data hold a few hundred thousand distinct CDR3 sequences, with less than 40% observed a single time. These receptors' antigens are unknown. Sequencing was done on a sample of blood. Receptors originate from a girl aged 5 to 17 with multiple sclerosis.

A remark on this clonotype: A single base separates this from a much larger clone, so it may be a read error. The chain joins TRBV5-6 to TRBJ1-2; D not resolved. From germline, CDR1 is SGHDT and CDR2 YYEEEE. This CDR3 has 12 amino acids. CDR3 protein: CASSLANYGHTF. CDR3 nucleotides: TGTGCCAGCAGCTTGGCCAACTATGGCCACACCTTC.

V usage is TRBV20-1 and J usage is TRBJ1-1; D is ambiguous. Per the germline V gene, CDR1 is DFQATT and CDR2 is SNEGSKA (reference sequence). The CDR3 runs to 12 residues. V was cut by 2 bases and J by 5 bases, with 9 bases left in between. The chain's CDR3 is CSARPGGTEAFF. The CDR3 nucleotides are TGCAGTGCTAGACCCGGAGGGACTGAAGCTTTCTTT.

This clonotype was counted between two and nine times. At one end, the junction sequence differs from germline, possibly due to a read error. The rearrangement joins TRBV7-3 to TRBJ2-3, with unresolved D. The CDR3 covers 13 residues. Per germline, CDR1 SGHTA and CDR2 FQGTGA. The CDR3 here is CASSLTLADTRYF. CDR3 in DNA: TGTGCCAGCAGCTTAACGCTGGCAGATACGCGGTATTTT.

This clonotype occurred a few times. The CDR3 spells CASSPNTPGQGNNEQFF. Here the CDR3 DNA reads TGTGCCAGCAGCCCAAACACCCCGGGACAGGGAAACAATGAGCAGTTCTTC. This rearrangement joins TRBV5-5 to TRBJ2-1, with TRBD1 matching 9 bases. CDR1 is SGHKS, CDR2 YYEKEE, per germline (reference sequence). This CDR3 has 17 residues. Trimming removed 4 bases from V and 5 bases from J; junction bases left unmatched: 13.

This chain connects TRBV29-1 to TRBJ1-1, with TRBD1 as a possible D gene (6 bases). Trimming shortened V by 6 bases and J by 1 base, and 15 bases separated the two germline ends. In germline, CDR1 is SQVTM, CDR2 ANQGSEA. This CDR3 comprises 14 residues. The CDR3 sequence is CSVSEGVGNTEAFF. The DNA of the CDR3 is TGCAGCGTGTCGGAGGGGGTGGGGAACACTGAAGCTTTCTTT.

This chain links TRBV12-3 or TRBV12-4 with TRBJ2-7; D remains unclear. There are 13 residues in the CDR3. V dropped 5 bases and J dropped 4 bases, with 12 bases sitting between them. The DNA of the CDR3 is TGTGCCAGCAGTCATATCAGCCTTTACGAGCAGTACTTC. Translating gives CASSHISLYEQYF.

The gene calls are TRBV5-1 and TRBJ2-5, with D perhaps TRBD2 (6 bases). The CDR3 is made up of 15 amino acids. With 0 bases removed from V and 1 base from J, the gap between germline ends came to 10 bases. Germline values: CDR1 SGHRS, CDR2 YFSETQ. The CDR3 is CASSLGGGVQETQYF. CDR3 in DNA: TGCGCCAGCAGCTTGGGAGGCGGGGTCCAAGAGACCCAGTACTTC.

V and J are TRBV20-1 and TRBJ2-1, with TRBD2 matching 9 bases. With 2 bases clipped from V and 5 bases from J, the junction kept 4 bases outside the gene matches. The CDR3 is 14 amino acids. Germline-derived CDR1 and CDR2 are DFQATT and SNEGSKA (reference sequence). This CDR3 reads CSARSPSGNNEQFF. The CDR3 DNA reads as TGCAGTGCTAGATCCCCTAGCGGGAACAATGAGCAGTTCTTC.

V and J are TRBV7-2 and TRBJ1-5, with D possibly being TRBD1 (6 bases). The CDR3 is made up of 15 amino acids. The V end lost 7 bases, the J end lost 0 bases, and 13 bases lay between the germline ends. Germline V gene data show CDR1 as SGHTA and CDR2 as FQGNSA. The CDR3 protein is CASTLQGYSNQPQHF. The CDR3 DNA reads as TGTGCCAGCACCCTACAGGGATATAGCAATCAGCCCCAGCATTTT.

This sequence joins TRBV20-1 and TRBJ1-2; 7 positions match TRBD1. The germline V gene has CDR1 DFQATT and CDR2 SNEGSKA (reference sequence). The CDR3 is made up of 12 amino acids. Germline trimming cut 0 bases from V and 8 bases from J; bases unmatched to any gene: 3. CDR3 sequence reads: CSAREQGPGYTF. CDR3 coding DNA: TGCAGTGCTAGAGAACAGGGGCCAGGCTACACCTTC.

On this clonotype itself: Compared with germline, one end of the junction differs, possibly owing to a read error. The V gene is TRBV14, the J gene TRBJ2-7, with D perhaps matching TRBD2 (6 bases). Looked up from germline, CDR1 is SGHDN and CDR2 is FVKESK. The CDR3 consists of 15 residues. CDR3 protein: CAGSQATGRYYEQYF. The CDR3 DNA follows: TGTGCCGGCAGCCAAGCGACGGGGAGGTACTACGAGCAGTACTTC.

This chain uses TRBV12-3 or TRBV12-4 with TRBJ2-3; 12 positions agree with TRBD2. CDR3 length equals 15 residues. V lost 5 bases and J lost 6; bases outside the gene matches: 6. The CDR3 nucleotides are TGTGCCAGCAGTCCTAGCGGGGGGGCCAAGGATACGCAGTATTTT. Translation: CASSPSGGAKDTQYF.

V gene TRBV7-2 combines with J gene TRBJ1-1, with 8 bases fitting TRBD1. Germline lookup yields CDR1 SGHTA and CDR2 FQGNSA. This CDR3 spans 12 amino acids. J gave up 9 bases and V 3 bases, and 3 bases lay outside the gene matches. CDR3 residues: CASSFGDRQAFF. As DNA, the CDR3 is TGTGCCAGCAGCTTTGGGGACAGGCAAGCTTTCTTT.

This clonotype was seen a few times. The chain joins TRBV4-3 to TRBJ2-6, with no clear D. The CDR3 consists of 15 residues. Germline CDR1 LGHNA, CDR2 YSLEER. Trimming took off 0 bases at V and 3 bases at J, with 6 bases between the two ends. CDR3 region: CASSQDPRGANVLTF. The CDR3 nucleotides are TGCGCCAGCAGCCAAGATCCCCGTGGGGCCAACGTCCTGACTTTC.

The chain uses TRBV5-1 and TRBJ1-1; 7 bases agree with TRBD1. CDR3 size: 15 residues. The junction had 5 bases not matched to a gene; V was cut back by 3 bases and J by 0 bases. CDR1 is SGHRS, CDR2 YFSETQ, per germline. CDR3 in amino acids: CASSSTGELNTEAFF. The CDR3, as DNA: TGCGCCAGCAGCTCCACAGGGGAACTGAACACTGAAGCTTTCTTT.

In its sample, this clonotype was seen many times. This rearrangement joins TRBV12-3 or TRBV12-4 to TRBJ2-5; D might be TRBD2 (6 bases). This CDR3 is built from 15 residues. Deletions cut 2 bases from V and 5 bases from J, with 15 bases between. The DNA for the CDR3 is TGTGCCAGCAGTTTACTCCCCCGGGGGAGGGAGACCCAGTACTTC. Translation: CASSLLPRGRETQYF.

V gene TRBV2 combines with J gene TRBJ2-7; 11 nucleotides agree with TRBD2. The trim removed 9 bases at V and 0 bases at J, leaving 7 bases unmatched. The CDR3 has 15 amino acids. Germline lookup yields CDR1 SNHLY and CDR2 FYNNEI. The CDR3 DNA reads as TGTGCCAGGCCCCTAGCGGGGGGCCGCTCCTACGAGCAGTACTTC. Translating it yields CARPLAGGRSYEQYF.

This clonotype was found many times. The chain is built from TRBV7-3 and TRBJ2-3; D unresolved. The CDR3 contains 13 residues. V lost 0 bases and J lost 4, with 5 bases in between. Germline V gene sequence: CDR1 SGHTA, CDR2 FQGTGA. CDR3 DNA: TGTGCCAGCAGCTTAACGCTGGCAGATACGCAGTATTTT. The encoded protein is CASSLTLADTQYF.

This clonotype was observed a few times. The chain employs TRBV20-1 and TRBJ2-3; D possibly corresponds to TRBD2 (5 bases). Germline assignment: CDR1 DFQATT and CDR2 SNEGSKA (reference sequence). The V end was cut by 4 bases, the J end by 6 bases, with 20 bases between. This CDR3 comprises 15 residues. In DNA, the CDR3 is TGCAGTGCTATCCTGTCTAGCTCCCGACCGGATACGCAGTATTTT. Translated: CSAILSSSRPDTQYF.

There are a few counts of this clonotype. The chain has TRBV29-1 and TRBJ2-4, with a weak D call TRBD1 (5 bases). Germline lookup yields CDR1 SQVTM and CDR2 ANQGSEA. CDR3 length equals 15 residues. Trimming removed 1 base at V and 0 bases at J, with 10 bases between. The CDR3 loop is CSVEAKGLAKNIQYF. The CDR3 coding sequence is TGCAGCGTTGAAGCAAAGGGGTTAGCCAAAAACATTCAGTACTTC.

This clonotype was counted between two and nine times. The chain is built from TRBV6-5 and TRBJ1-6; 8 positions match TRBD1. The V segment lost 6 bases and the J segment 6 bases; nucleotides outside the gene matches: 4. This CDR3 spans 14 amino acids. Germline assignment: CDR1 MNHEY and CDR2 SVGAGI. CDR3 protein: CASRKGQVNSPLHF. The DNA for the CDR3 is TGTGCCAGCAGAAAGGGACAGGTTAATTCACCCCTCCACTTT.

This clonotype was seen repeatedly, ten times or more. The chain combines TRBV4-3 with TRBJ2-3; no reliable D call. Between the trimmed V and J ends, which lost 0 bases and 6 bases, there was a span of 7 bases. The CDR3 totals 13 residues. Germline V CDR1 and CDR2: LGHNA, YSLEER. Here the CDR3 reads CASSQDSLDTQYF. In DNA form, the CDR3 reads TGCGCCAGCAGCCAAGACAGTTTGGATACGCAGTATTTT.

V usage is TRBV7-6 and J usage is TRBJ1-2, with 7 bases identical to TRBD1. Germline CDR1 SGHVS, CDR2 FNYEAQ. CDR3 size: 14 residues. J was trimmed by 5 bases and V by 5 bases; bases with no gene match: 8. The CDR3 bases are TGTGCCAGCAGCGAATACAGGGGTGGATATGGCTACACCTTC. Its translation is CASSEYRGGYGYTF.

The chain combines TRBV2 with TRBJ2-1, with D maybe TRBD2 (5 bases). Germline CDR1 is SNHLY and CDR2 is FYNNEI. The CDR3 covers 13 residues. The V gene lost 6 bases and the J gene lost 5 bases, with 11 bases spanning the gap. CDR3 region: CASRRGPDNEQFF. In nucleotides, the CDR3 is TGTGCCAGCAGACGGGGTCCCGACAATGAGCAGTTCTTC.

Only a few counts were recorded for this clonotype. CDR3 DNA sequence: TGTGCCAGCAGCGTAGCAGGTACCCACGAGCAGTACTTC. This sequence encodes CASSVAGTHEQYF. This chain joins TRBV9 and TRBJ2-7, with D unclear. Deletions cut 0 bases from V and 5 bases from J, with 9 bases between. The CDR3 consists of 13 residues. Germline V CDR1 and CDR2: SGDLS, YYNGEE.

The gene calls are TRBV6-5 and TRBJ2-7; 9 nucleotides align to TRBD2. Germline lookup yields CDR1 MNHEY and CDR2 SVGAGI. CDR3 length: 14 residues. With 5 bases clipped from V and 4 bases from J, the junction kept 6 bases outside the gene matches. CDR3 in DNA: TGTGCCAGCAGTATCAGCGGGGGGTATTACGAGCAGTACTTC. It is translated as CASSISGGYYEQYF.

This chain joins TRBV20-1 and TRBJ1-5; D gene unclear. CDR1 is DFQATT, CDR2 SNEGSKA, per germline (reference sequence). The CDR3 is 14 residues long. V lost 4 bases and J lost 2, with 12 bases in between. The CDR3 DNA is TGCAGTGCTACCACAGCTACAGGCAATCAGCCCCAGCATTTT. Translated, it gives CSATTATGNQPQHF.

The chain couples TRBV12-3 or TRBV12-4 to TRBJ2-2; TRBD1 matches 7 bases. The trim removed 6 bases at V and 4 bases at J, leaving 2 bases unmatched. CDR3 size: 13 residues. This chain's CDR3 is CASSRGSTGELFF. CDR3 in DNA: TGTGCCAGCAGCAGGGGGTCCACCGGGGAGCTGTTTTTT.

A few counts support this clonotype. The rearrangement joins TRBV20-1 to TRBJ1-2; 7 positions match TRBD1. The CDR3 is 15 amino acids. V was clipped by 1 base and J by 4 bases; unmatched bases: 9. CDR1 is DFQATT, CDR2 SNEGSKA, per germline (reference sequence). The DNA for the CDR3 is TGCAGTGCTAGAGGCAGACAGGGTGGATTCTATGGCTACACCTTC. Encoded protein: CSARGRQGGFYGYTF.

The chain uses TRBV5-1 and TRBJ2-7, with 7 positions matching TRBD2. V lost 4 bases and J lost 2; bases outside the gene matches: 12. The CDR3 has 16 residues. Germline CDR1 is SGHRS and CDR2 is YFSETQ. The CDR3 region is CASSGGVGSRTYEQYF. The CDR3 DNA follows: TGCGCCAGCAGCGGGGGGGTGGGGTCGAGGACCTACGAGCAGTACTTC.